This is a list of T cell receptor beta chains from one sample in a study of regulatory T cells in long-lasting Graves disease. TCRdb independently ran MiXCR on the multiplex PCR reads; one entry per CDR3 protein. The profile shows about 400,000 distinct CDR3 sequences, under 20% of them singletons. The sample was also reused in another study, on T cells in Graves' hyperthyroidism and ophthalmopathy.

Source: peripheral blood mononuclear cells (PBMCs), taken at new diagnosis, from a patient treated with antithyroid drugs. Receptors originate from a young woman with Graves disease. CDR3s leave out the opening cysteine and the closing phenylalanine or tryptophan. Each record gives: J gene, V gene, CDR3 protein.

>TRBJ1-3|TRBV6-5
ASSYSTRTVSGNTIY
>TRBJ1-1|TRBV28
ASSLGKWAGESLGTEAF
>TRBJ2-5|TRBV6-1
ASRRTDKETQY
>TRBJ2-3|TRBV28
ASVIAGVTDTQY
>TRBJ2-2|TRBV19
ASSISSRVNTGELF
>TRBJ1-4|TRBV5-1
ASSLRGQGETNEKLF
>TRBJ1-2|TRBV30
AWVNADSYT
>TRBJ1-2|TRBV6-1
ASRRSPEDLYGYT
>TRBJ2-2|TRBV6-2/TRBV6-3
ASSEAGRMNIGELF
>TRBJ2-1|TRBV7-3
ASSLMPHSGGANEQF
>TRBJ1-2|TRBV30
AWSLSGLYGYT
>TRBJ1-6|TRBV6-2/TRBV6-3
ASSYLGTGNNSPLH
>TRBJ2-3|TRBV7-2
AGGRATSSTDTQY
>TRBJ2-2|TRBV5-1
ASSFGTTGNTGELF
>TRBJ1-2|TRBV16
ASSLGQRDYGYT
>TRBJ2-5|TRBV11-2
ASRYSGEETQY
>TRBJ2-3|TRBV9
ASSVGWGARLLERTDTQY
>TRBJ2-7|TRBV25-1
ASSAVIGSYSGSSEQY
>TRBJ2-3|TRBV28
ASSLLWAEDRTKDTQY
>TRBJ2-3|TRBV7-2
ASSLRPGQGIGTSTDTQY
>TRBJ1-2|TRBV15
ATSRLRGYPDGYT
>TRBJ2-1|TRBV27
ASTRRGTSGRWSNEQF
>TRBJ2-1|TRBV30
AWSSPGTSGKNEQF
>TRBJ2-7|TRBV2
ASSDRGGSYEQY
>TRBJ2-7|TRBV7-8
ASSLVPLLGEQY
>TRBJ1-2|TRBV28
ASRPVSTNYGYT
>TRBJ1-2|TRBV27
ASSSTSSYGYT
>TRBJ2-7|TRBV7-8
ASSQWTSGSSYEQY
>TRBJ2-7|TRBV11-2
ASSRLAGRLF
>TRBJ1-2|TRBV6-2/TRBV6-3
ASRDGDGYT
>TRBJ1-2|TRBV10-3
AISGSTKAQPPDGNYGYT
>TRBJ1-4|TRBV5-1
ASSLLPNEKLF
>TRBJ2-1|TRBV14
ASSQVFEQF
>TRBJ1-4|TRBV3-1
ASSFGQPNEKLF
>TRBJ2-7|TRBV28
ASSFRDRPYEQY
>TRBJ1-4|TRBV5-1
ASSAGQGGEKLF
>TRBJ2-1|TRBV6-5
ASSYSPPANNEQF
>TRBJ2-7|TRBV5-1
ASSLEGQGPWEQY
>TRBJ2-2|TRBV27
ASSPRTSGTGELF
>TRBJ2-3|TRBV2
ASSDEYTDTQY
>TRBJ2-1|TRBV6-2/TRBV6-3
ASSSWTSGGYNEQF
>TRBJ2-7|TRBV30
AAEGAPMDYEQY
>TRBJ2-1|TRBV7-3
ASSSSGATSGTNEQF
>TRBJ1-4|TRBV9
ASSARSFVSNEKLF
>TRBJ2-1|TRBV7-2
ASSFGDKTREQF
>TRBJ2-3|TRBV7-9
ASSFPRALDTDTQY